This T cell receptor (beta chain) was captured by sequencing in a study of T cells in localized non-small cell lung cancer. Study results and caveats: Heterogeneity is still possible, as just one tumor region was sequenced. Adjacent uninvolved lung had the highest clonality, suggesting focused antigen responses. Prolonged overall survival went with higher T cell density in the blood. Of the top 100 tumor clones, median around 60 were in adjacent lung, 25 to 30 among its top 100.

The method was immunoSEQ multiplex PCR; TCRdb's version includes in-frame clones alone and lacks a portion of them. The sample lists roughly 76,000 clones, over 60% occurring once. CDR3 size: 12 residues. Germline V CDR1 and CDR2: MNHNY, SVGAGI (reference sequence). V was trimmed by 6 bases and J by 10 bases, leaving 10 bases between them. This clone is a singleton in its sample. Its antigen is undetermined. Sequenced material: PBMCs, taken before any cancer treatment. The chain combines TRBV6-6 with TRBJ1-6; a possible D gene is TRBD1 (5 bases). This TCR derives from a man aged 40 to 75 with stage II squamous cell lung carcinoma. The CDR3 protein is CASRNRQSPLHF. The CDR3 DNA reads as TGTGCCAGCAGGAACAGGCAATCACCCCTCCACTTT.